This entry lists 20 T cell receptor beta chains sequenced from one sample in a study of CD8 T cells in Susac syndrome (dated by TCRdb to 2018 to 2020). Libraries were prepared through the immunoSEQ multiplex PCR assay. RNA was extracted using the RNeasy kit, and about 0.5 to 1 ug of the RNA was reverse transcribed with random hexamers. The raw public data were reprocessed by TCRdb itself: fastp quality trimming at Q25, MiXCR clonotype calling, in-frame beta chains only. Rows with a matching CDR3 protein are joined into one entry that keeps the most common DNA and genes. The sample table holds 95,000 to 150,000 distinct CDR3 sequences, of which about 95% were seen once. Of the sample, approximately 0.2% is held by the ten largest clones. Sequencing was carried out using CD8+ T cells from PBMCs. The source of these receptors is a human donor with Susac syndrome.

The gene calls are TRBV20-1 and TRBJ2-1; TRBD2 matches at 8 bases. This CDR3 is built from 14 residues. Germline V gene sequence: CDR1 DFQATT, CDR2 SNEGSKA (reference sequence). Trimming removed 1 base from V and 4 bases from J; junction bases left unmatched: 3. The CDR3 here is CSARGSGNYNEQFF. The CDR3 bases are TGCAGTGCTAGAGGTAGCGGGAATTACAATGAGCAGTTCTTC.

The V call is TRBV12-3 or TRBV12-4, the J call TRBJ1-2; D is perhaps TRBD1 (5 bases). This CDR3 comprises 13 residues. V lost 5 bases, J lost 4 bases, and 11 bases lay in between. This chain's CDR3 is CASSGDGAYGYTF. CDR3 coding DNA: TGTGCCAGCAGTGGGGACGGAGCCTATGGCTACACCTTC.

CDR3 region: CASSTRGGSGANVLTF. In nucleotides, the CDR3 is TGTGCCAGCAGTACCCGGGGAGGGTCTGGGGCCAACGTCCTGACTTTC. The chain combines TRBV4-2 with TRBJ2-6; 7 bases match TRBD2. J lost 1 base, V lost 6 bases, and 6 bases had no gene match. The CDR3 runs to 16 residues. CDR1 is LGHNA, CDR2 YNFKEQ, per germline.

This chain links TRBV12-3 or TRBV12-4 with TRBJ2-5; 10 bases match TRBD1. The CDR3 contains 16 residues. Germline trimming cut 5 bases from V and 5 bases from J; bases unmatched to any gene: 11. The CDR3 loop is CASSPDLGQGRETQYF. In DNA, the CDR3 is TGTGCCAGCAGTCCAGACCTGGGACAGGGGAGGGAGACCCAGTACTTC.

J is TRBJ2-7 and V is TRBV29-1; D is tentatively TRBD1 or TRBD2 (6 bases each). The V end was cut by 3 bases, the J end by 4 bases, with 16 bases between. The germline gives CDR1 SQVTM, CDR2 ANQGSEA. The CDR3 covers 14 residues. CDR3: CSVDRGRFAYEQYF. The CDR3 nucleotides are TGCAGCGTTGATCGGGGGCGGTTTGCGTACGAGCAGTACTTC.

The chain combines TRBV24-1 with TRBJ1-1; D ambiguous. The CDR3 length is 16 residues. Between the trimmed V and J ends, which lost 4 bases and 0 bases, there was a span of 14 bases. Germline lookup yields CDR1 KGHDR and CDR2 SFDVKD. The CDR3 nucleotides read TGTGCCACCAGTGAAAGGGCCCGGGCGCTGAACACTGAAGCTTTCTTT. Its protein is CATSERARALNTEAFF.

CDR3 bases: TGTGCCAGCTCACCGCCAAGGGTGGGCGAGCAGTACTTC. Translation: CASSPPRVGEQYF. The chain has TRBV18 and TRBJ2-7; no clear D. Trimming pared 3 bases from V and 6 bases from J, leaving 12 bases between. The germline V gene has CDR1 KGHSH and CDR2 LQKENI. The CDR3 contains 13 residues. Complete variable domain (other parts from reference TRBV18 and TRBJ2-7): NAGVMQNPRHLVRRRGQEARLRCSPMKGHSHVYWYRQLPEEGLKFMVYLQKENIIDESGMPKERFSAEFPKEGPSILRIQQVVRGDSAAYFCASSPPRVGEQYFGPGTRLTVT.

This clonotype has a single count. The chain employs TRBV5-4 and TRBJ2-3, with TRBD2 matching 8 bases. Germline CDR1 and CDR2: SGHNT and YYREEE (reference sequence). With 0 bases clipped from V and 4 bases from J, the junction kept 4 bases outside the gene matches. The CDR3 has 15 residues. The chain's CDR3 is CASSLGTSFPDTQYF. For the CDR3, the DNA is TGTGCCAGCAGCTTGGGGACTAGCTTCCCAGATACGCAGTATTTT.

This chain joins TRBV4-2 and TRBJ1-1, with D maybe TRBD1 (5 bases). Germline V gives CDR1 LGHNA, CDR2 YNFKEQ. CDR3 size: 15 residues. Trimming shortened V by 0 bases and J by 6 bases, and 14 bases separated the two germline ends. CDR3 in amino acids: CASSQEVGGRAEAFF. In DNA, the CDR3 is TGTGCCAGCAGCCAAGAGGTTGGGGGAAGGGCTGAAGCTTTCTTT.

The chain has TRBV2 and TRBJ1-1; 10 bases align to TRBD1. This CDR3 is built from 13 residues. Germline V lookup: CDR1 SNHLY, CDR2 FYNNEI. J gave up 4 bases and V 7 bases, and 3 bases lay outside the gene matches. The CDR3: CASKGQGTTEAFF. DNA for the CDR3: TGTGCCAGCAAGGGACAGGGGACCACTGAAGCTTTCTTT.

The gene calls are TRBV5-4 and TRBJ1-2; D not resolved. The CDR3 contains 15 residues. Germline lookup yields CDR1 SGHNT and CDR2 YYREEE (reference sequence). V shed 4 bases and J shed 2 bases, with 15 bases lying between them. CDR3 residues: CASSARGLENYGYTF. CDR3 DNA sequence: TGTGCCAGCAGCGCCCGCGGGCTGGAGAACTATGGCTACACCTTC.

In its sample, this clonotype was seen once. The rearrangement uses TRBV13 and TRBJ1-3; D gene ambiguous. Per germline, CDR1 PRHDT and CDR2 FYEKMQ (reference sequence). This CDR3 has 14 residues. V was cut by 4 bases and J by 0 bases, with 7 bases left in between. For the CDR3, the DNA is TGTGCCAGCAGCTCAAAGGCCTCTGGAAACACCATATATTTT. Its translation: CASSSKASGNTIYF.

The chain employs TRBV6-1 and TRBJ1-2; tentatively, D is TRBD1 (5 bases). V lost 8 bases and J lost 2, with 21 bases in between. Germline assignment: CDR1 MNHNS and CDR2 SASEGT. CDR3 size: 16 residues. In nucleotides, the CDR3 is TGTGCCAGCCGAAAAGGGGCCCTTGGGAGAAACTATGGCTACACCTTC. Its translation is CASRKGALGRNYGYTF.

This chain links TRBV5-6 with TRBJ2-5; 8 bases line up with TRBD1. The CDR3 is 14 residues long. Germline-derived CDR1 and CDR2 are SGHDT and YYEEEE. Trimming took 2 bases from V and 5 from J; bases not matched to a gene: 5. CDR3 bases: TGTGCCAGCAGCTTCGTGACAGGGGTCGAGACCCAGTACTTC. Translated: CASSFVTGVETQYF.

The gene calls are TRBV20-1 and TRBJ2-7, with D uncertain. The length of the CDR3 is 13 residues. V gave up 1 base and J gave up 4 bases, with 11 bases separating them. Germline values: CDR1 DFQATT, CDR2 SNEGSKA (reference sequence). This chain's CDR3 is CSARAPGMYEQYF. CDR3 bases: TGCAGTGCTAGAGCGCCTGGTATGTACGAGCAGTACTTC.

This sequence joins TRBV7-6 and TRBJ2-5; TRBD2 might be the D (7 bases). V was shortened by 2 bases and J by 5 bases, with 15 bases between the two germline ends. The germline CDR1 and CDR2 sequences are SGHVS and FNYEAQ. There are 15 residues in the CDR3. CDR3 nucleotide sequence: TGTGCCAGCAGCTTATACGACGCGGGGGCGGAGACCCAGTACTTC. Its protein is CASSLYDAGAETQYF.

The gene calls are TRBV11-2 and TRBJ2-1, with 10 bases fitting TRBD2. Germline V gene sequence: CDR1 SGHAT, CDR2 FQNNGV. Trimming took 5 bases from V and 8 from J; bases not matched to a gene: 12. The CDR3 is made up of 16 amino acids. This chain's CDR3 is CASSLGLAGEFHEQFF. CDR3 nucleotide sequence: TGTGCCAGCAGCCTTGGGCTAGCGGGAGAATTTCATGAGCAGTTCTTC. Full variable domain (outside the CDR3, taken from reference TRBV11-2 and TRBJ2-1): EAGVAQSPRYKIIEKRQSVAFWCNPISGHATLYWYQQILGQGPKLLIQFQNNGVVDDSQLPKDRFSAERLKGVDSTLKIQPAKLEDSAVYLCASSLGLAGEFHEQFFGPGTRLTVL.

The chain is built from TRBV15 and TRBJ2-3; TRBD1 matches at 7 bases. Germline assignment: CDR1 LNHNV and CDR2 YYDKDF (reference sequence). The CDR3 runs to 15 residues. V shed 5 bases, J shed 0 bases, and the junction held 5 bases outside the gene matches. The CDR3 loop reads CATSGLGQSTDTQYF. The CDR3 DNA follows: TGTGCCACCAGCGGTTTGGGACAGAGCACAGATACGCAGTATTTT. Filled out from reference TRBV15 and TRBJ2-3, the complete variable domain reads DAMVIQNPRYQVTQFGKPVTLSCSQTLNHNVMYWYQQKSSQAPKLLFHYYDKDFNNEADTPDNFQSRRPNTSFCFLDIRSPGLGDTAMYLCATSGLGQSTDTQYFGPGTRLTVL.

The chain links TRBV25-1 to TRBJ1-1; D perhaps matches TRBD1 (5 bases). The CDR3 is 14 amino acids. V was shortened by 2 bases and J by 1 base, with 8 bases between the two germline ends. CDR1 MGHDK and CDR2 SYGVNS come from the germline V gene. CDR3 sequence reads: CASSEVGGNTEAFF. The CDR3 region has the DNA TGTGCCAGCAGTGAAGTTGGGGGGAACACTGAAGCTTTCTTT. Combining the CDR3 with reference TRBV25-1 and TRBJ1-1 gives the whole variable domain EADIYQTPRYLVIGTGKKITLECSQTMGHDKMYWYQQDPGMELHLIHYSYGVNSTEKGDLSSESTVSRIRTEHFPLTLESARPSHTSQYLCASSEVGGNTEAFFGQGTRLTVV.

The V call is TRBV6-1, the J call TRBJ2-5; 8 bases match TRBD1. There are 18 residues in the CDR3. Trimming at V came to 6 bases and at J to 7 bases, leaving 22 bases not matched to a gene. Germline CDR1 is MNHNS and CDR2 is SASEGT. The CDR3: CASSPPDGTGQSWRTQYF. The CDR3 bases are TGTGCCAGCAGCCCACCTGACGGGACAGGTCAATCGTGGCGGACCCAGTACTTC.